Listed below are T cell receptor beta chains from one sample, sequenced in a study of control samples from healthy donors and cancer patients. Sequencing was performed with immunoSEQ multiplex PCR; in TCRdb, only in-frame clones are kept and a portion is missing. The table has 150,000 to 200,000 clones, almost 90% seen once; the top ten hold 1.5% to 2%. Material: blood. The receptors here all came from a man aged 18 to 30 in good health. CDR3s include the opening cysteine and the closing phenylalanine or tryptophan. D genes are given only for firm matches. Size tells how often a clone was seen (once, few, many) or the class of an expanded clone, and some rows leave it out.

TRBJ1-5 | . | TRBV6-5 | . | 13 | CASSYSRRQPQHF | TGTGCCAGCAGTTACTCGAGGCGTCAGCCCCAGCATTTT
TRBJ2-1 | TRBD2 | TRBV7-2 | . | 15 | CASSLVRGNYNEQFF | TGTGCCAGCAGCTTAGTGCGGGGGAACTACAATGAGCAGTTCTTC
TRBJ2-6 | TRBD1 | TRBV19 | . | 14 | CASRGQIEANVLTF | TGTGCCAGTAGGGGACAGATTGAGGCCAACGTCCTGACTTTC
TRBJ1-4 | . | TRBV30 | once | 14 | CAWRVQATNEKLFF | TGTGCCTGGAGGGTCCAAGCAACTAATGAAAAACTGTTTTTT
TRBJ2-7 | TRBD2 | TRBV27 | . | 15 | CASSITSGLSYEQYF | TGTGCCAGCAGCATCACTAGCGGGCTATCCTACGAGCAGTACTTC
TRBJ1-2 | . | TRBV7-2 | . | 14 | CASSLSGEVYGYTF | TGTGCCAGCAGCTTATCAGGGGAAGTCTATGGCTACACCTTC
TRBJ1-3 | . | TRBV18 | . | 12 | CASSPQGNTIYF | TGTGCCAGCTCACCACAAGGAAACACCATATATTTT
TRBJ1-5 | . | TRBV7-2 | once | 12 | CASSFGAEPQHF | TGTGCCAGCAGCTTCGGAGCGGAGCCCCAGCATTTT
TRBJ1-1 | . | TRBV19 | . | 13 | CASSPTENTEAFF | TGTGCCAGTAGCCCGACAGAGAACACTGAAGCTTTCTTT
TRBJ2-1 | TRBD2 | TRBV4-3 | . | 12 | CASSWSGGEQFF | TGCGCCAGCAGCTGGAGCGGGGGTGAGCAGTTCTTC
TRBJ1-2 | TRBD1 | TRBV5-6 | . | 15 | CASSLGDRAVYGYTF | TGTGCCAGCAGCTTAGGAGACAGGGCCGTCTATGGCTACACCTTC
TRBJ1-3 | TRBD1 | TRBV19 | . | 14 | CASANRGSGNTIYF | TGTGCCAGTGCCAACAGGGGCTCTGGAAACACCATATATTTT
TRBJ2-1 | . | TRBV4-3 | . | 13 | CASSQDHNNEQFF | TGCGCCAGCAGCCAAGACCATAACAATGAGCAGTTCTTC
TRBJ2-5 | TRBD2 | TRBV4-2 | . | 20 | CASSQEGTSGGSKPGETQYF | TGTGCCAGCAGCCAAGAAGGGACTAGCGGGGGGTCTAAACCGGGAGAGACCCAGTACTTC
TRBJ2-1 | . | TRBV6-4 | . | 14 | CASSVTLGGGEQFF | TGTGCCAGCAGTGTAACCCTTGGGGGTGGTGAGCAGTTCTTC
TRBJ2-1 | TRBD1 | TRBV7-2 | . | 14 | CASSFTGDTLGKFF | TGTGCCAGCAGCTTTACAGGGGACACCCTGGGGAAGTTCTTC
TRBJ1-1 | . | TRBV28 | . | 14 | CASSPPRSHTEAFF | TGTGCCAGCAGTCCCCCCCGTTCCCACACTGAAGCTTTCTTT
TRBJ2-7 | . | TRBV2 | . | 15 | CASSDVVGTSREQYF | TGTGCCAGCAGTGATGTAGTTGGGACCAGTCGAGAGCAGTACTTC
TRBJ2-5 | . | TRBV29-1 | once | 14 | CSAVIGTRKETQYF | TGCAGCGCCGTTATCGGGACACGGAAAGAGACCCAGTACTTC
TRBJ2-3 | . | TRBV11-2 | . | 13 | CASSQVGTDTQYF | TGTGCCAGCAGCCAAGTGGGCACAGATACGCAGTATTTT
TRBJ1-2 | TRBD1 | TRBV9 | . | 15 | CASSAGDSPNYGYTF | TGTGCCAGCAGCGCCGGGGACAGCCCTAACTATGGCTACACCTTC
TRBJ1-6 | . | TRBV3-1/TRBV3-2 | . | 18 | CASSHPPVRSSSDSPLHF | TGTGCCAGTAGCCACCCACCCGTCCGCAGCTCCTCGGATTCACCCCTCCACTTT
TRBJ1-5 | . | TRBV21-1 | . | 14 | CASSKAGGPQPQHF | TGTGCCAGCAGCAAAGCGGGGGGGCCTCAGCCCCAGCATTTT
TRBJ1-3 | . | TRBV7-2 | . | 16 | CASSLGRAGSGNTIYF | TGTGCCAGCAGCTTAGGCAGGGCCGGCTCTGGAAACACCATATATTTT
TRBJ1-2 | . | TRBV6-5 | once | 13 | CASSRVPNYGYTF | TGTGCCAGCAGCAGGGTTCCTAACTATGGCTACACCTTC
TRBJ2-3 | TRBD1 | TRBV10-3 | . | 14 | CAISEGQGRDTQYF | TGTGCCATCAGTGAGGGACAGGGGAGAGATACGCAGTATTTT
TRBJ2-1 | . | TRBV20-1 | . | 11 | CSATSPREQFF | TGCAGTGCTACCTCCCCGAGGGAGCAGTTCTTC
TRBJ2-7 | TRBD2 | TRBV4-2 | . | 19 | CASSRRASPTSGGPYEQYF | TGTGCCAGCAGCCGTCGTGCGTCCCCAACTAGCGGGGGGCCCTACGAGCAGTACTTC
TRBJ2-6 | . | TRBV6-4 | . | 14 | CASSDFSGANVLTF | TGTGCCAGCAGTGACTTCTCGGGGGCCAACGTCCTGACTTTC
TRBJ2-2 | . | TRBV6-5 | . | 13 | CASSPLLTGELFF | TGTGCCAGCAGTCCCCTACTCACCGGGGAGCTGTTTTTT
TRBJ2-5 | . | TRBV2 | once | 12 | CASSPFTETQYF | TGTGCCAGCAGCCCCTTCACGGAGACCCAGTACTTC
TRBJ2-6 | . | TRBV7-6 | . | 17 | CASSYRYEHSGANVLTF | TGTGCCAGCAGTTACAGGTACGAACACTCTGGGGCCAACGTCCTGACTTTC
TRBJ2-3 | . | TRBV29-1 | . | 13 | CSVSQGGTDTQYF | TGCAGCGTTTCCCAGGGCGGCACAGATACGCAGTATTTT
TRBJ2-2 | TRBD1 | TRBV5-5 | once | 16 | CASSLAAVGGSGELFF | TGTGCCAGCAGCTTGGCCGCGGTAGGGGGCTCCGGGGAGCTGTTTTTT
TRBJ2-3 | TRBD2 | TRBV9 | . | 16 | CASSVASSGESGTQYF | TGTGCCAGCAGCGTAGCATCTAGCGGGGAATCGGGTACGCAGTATTTT
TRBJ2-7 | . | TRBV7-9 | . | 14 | CASSRGGRGHEQYF | TGTGCCAGCAGCCGTGGAGGCCGGGGCCACGAGCAGTACTTC
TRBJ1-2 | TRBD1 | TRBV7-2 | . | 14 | CASRRDRRHYGYTF | TGTGCCAGCAGAAGGGACAGGAGGCACTATGGCTACACCTTC